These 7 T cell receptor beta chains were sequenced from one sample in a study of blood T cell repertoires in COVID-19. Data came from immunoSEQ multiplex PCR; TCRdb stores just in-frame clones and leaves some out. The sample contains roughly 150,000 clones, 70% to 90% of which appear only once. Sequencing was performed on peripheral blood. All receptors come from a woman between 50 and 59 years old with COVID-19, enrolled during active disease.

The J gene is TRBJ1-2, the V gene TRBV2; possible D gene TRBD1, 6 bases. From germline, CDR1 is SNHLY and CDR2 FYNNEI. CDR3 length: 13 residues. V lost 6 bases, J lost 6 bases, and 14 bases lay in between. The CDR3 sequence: CASRRDTSDGYTF. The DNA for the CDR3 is TGTGCCAGCAGAAGGGACACCTCGGATGGCTACACCTTC. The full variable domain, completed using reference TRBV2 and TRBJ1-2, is EPEVTQTPSHQVTQMGQEVILRCVPISNHLYFYWYRQILGQKVEFLVSFYNNEISEKSEIFDDQFSVERPDGSNFTLKIRSTKLEDSAMYFCASRRDTSDGYTFGSGTRLTVV.

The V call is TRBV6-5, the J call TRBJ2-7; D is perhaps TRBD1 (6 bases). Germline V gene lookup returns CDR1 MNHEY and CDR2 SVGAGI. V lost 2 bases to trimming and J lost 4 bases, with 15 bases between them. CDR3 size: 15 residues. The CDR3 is CASSYGDTFFYEQYF. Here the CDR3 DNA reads TGTGCCAGCAGTTACGGGGACACCTTTTTTTACGAGCAGTACTTC.

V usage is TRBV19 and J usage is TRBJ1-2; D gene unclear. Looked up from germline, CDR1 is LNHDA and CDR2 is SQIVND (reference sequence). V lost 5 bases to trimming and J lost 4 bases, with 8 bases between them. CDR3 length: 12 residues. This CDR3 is CASSERVYGYTF. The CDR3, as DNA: TGTGCCAGTAGTGAGCGGGTCTATGGCTACACCTTC.

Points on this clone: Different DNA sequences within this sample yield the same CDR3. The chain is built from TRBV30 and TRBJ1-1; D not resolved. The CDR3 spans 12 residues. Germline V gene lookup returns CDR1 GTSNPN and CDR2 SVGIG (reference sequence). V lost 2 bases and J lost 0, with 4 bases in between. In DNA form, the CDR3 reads TGTGCCTGGAGTCGGGTGAACACTGAAGCTTTCTTT. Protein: CAWSRVNTEAFF.

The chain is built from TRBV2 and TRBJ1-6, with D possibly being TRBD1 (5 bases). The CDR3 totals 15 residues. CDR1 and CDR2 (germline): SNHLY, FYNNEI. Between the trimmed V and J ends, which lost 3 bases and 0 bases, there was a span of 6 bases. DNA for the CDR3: TGTGCCAGCAGTGATGACAGCTCCTATAATTCACCCCTCCACTTT. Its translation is CASSDDSSYNSPLHF.

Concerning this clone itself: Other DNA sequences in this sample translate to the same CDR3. The CDR3 region is CASSFGQGNTEAFF. The CDR3 coding sequence is TGTGCCAGCAGCTTTGGACAGGGGAACACTGAAGCTTTCTTT. The rearrangement joins TRBV11-2 to TRBJ1-1, with 8 bases matching TRBD1. V gave up 3 bases and J gave up 1 base; unmatched junction bases: 1. Germline-derived CDR1 and CDR2 are SGHAT and FQNNGV. This CDR3 spans 14 amino acids.

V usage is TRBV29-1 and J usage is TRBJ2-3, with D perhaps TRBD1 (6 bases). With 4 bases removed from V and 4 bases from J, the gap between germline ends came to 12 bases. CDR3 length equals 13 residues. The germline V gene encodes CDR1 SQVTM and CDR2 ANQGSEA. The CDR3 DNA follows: TGCAGCGTTGGCAGGGGCAGGGCAGATACGCAGTATTTT. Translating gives CSVGRGRADTQYF.